Listed below are T cell receptor beta chains from one sample, sequenced in a study of shared clonotypes between healthy human individuals. The data were produced by immunoSEQ multiplex PCR, yet TCRdb's version contains in-frame clones alone and is incomplete. This repertoire shows 1,100,000 or so clones, about four fifths found once; its top ten account for 0.5% to 0.6%. Sequencing was carried out using memory CD4+ T cells from PBMCs. The receptors were gathered from a man aged 18 to 30 in good health. Some clones in this sample may be carry-over from other donors' samples. The CDR3 runs from the conserved cysteine through the conserved F or W. The D gene is left open where the match is weak. Clone size is stated in some rows and not others, as once, few, many or a class when expanded.

-	TRBJ1-3	TRBV5-1	-	TGCGCCAGCAGCCCGGAAGGGGTTAGCTCTGGAAACACCATATATTTT	CASSPEGVSSGNTIYF
-	TRBJ1-4	TRBV4-2	-	TGTGCCAGCAGCCAAGTCTCCGCGGTGGGAAGACCCAATGAAAAACTGTTTTTT	CASSQVSAVGRPNEKLFF
-	TRBJ2-2	TRBV6-5	-	TGTGCCAGCAGTCAGGGCGTCGGGGAGCTGTTTTTT	CASSQGVGELFF
-	TRBJ2-5	TRBV7-2	-	TGTGCCAGCACCCGTTCCGGGCAGGTAGGAGAGACCCAGTACTTC	CASTRSGQVGETQYF
TRBD2	TRBJ2-1	TRBV28	-	TGTGCCAGCAGTTTCCTGGGTAGGGGGAGTCGCGCTAGCGGGAACAATGAGCAGTTCTTC	CASSFLGRGSRASGNNEQFF
TRBD1	TRBJ1-2	TRBV2	-	TGTGCCAGCAGTGGTGGGACAGGGAACAGAGGCTACACCTTC	CASSGGTGNRGYTF
TRBD1	TRBJ2-6	TRBV28	-	TGTGCCAGCATGGAGGGACAGGGGGTCCCTGGGGCCAACGTCCTGACTTTC	CASMEGQGVPGANVLTF
TRBD1	TRBJ2-5	TRBV7-2	many	TGTGCCAGCAGCGGACGTAACAGGGGAATCCAAGAGACCCAGTACTTC	CASSGRNRGIQETQYF
TRBD2	TRBJ2-3	TRBV7-3	-	TGTGCCAGCAGCTTGGGGGGGAACACAGATACGCAGTATTTT	CASSLGGNTDTQYF
-	TRBJ2-6	TRBV30	-	TGTGCCTGCCCCGGGGCGTCTGGGGCCAACGTCCTGACTTTC	CACPGASGANVLTF
-	TRBJ1-2	TRBV5-4	-	TGTGCCAGCAGCCGACAGGTTCGAGGGGGCTACACCTTC	CASSRQVRGGYTF
-	TRBJ2-3	TRBV5-1	-	TGCGCCAGCAACACTGAAGGGGCAGATACGCAGTATTTT	CASNTEGADTQYF
TRBD2	TRBJ2-3	TRBV19	-	TGTGCCAGTAGTCGGAGGGCTAGCGGGAGGGCAGATACGCAGTATTTT	CASSRRASGRADTQYF
TRBD1	TRBJ2-5	TRBV9	few	TGTGCCAGCAGCAGAGGGGGCCTTCGGGAGACCCAGTACTTC	CASSRGGLRETQYF
-	TRBJ2-5	TRBV5-1	few	TGCGCCAGCAGAAGGAATAGCCCCCAAGAGACCCAGTACTTC	CASRRNSPQETQYF
-	TRBJ1-3	TRBV6-5	-	TGTGCCAGCAGTTACTCGTTGGGGTACACCATATATTTT	CASSYSLGYTIYF
TRBD1	TRBJ1-1	TRBV6-1	once	TGTGCCAGCATGGCCAAGACAGGGGTAACTGAAGCTTTCTTT	CASMAKTGVTEAFF
TRBD2	TRBJ2-7	TRBV7-2	-	TGTGCCAGCAGCTTAGCTGGCAGCGGGAGAGGTTACGAGCAGTACTTC	CASSLAGSGRGYEQYF
TRBD1	TRBJ2-2	TRBV30	-	TGTGCCTGGAGTCCACTGGGACAGGGTGGGACCGGGGAGCTGTTTTTT	CAWSPLGQGGTGELFF
TRBD2	TRBJ2-7	TRBV5-4	-	TGTGCCAGCAGCTGGGAACTTCCGGGACTAGCTTTAACCCACCACGAGCAGTACTTC	CASSWELPGLALTHHEQYF
-	TRBJ2-2	TRBV27	-	TGTGCCAGCAGTCCCCAGATGAACACCGGGGAGCTGTTTTTT	CASSPQMNTGELFF
-	TRBJ1-1	TRBV7-3	many	TGTGCCAGCAGCCAATCCGGGAGGGAGGGCACTGAAGCTTTCTTT	CASSQSGREGTEAFF
TRBD1	TRBJ2-7	TRBV7-6	-	TGTGCCAGCAGCTTCACCTCCACCGGGACAGGCGAGCAGTACTTC	CASSFTSTGTGEQYF
-	TRBJ2-7	TRBV18	once	TGTGCCAGCTCACCTCGGGTAGGAACCTTATACGAGCAGTACTTC	CASSPRVGTLYEQYF
TRBD1	TRBJ2-1	TRBV5-1	-	TGCGCCAGCAGCTTACAGGGGGCGCTGGGCAATGAGCAGTTCTTC	CASSLQGALGNEQFF
-	TRBJ2-1	TRBV28	-	TGTGCCAGCAGTTTTTTAACAGTTTACAATGAGCAGTTCTTC	CASSFLTVYNEQFF
-	TRBJ1-2	TRBV6-5	-	TGTGCCAGCAGTGACCCAGGGGCGGGGTATGGCTACACCTTC	CASSDPGAGYGYTF
-	TRBJ2-7	TRBV7-9	-	TGTGCCAGCAGCACGGGACCCGGGCGTATGGGGCAGTACTTC	CASSTGPGRMGQYF
-	TRBJ2-1	TRBV2	-	TGTGCCAGCACCTTAGCAGAATACAATGAGCAGTTCTTC	CASTLAEYNEQFF
TRBD2	TRBJ2-7	TRBV2	-	TGTGCCAGCAGTGATCTAGCGGGGGTTGGAGAGCAGTACTTC	CASSDLAGVGEQYF
TRBD1	TRBJ1-3	TRBV5-1	-	TGCGCCAGCAGTTTAACAGGGGTAGGAAACACCATATATTTT	CASSLTGVGNTIYF
TRBD2	TRBJ2-7	TRBV9	once	TGTGCCAGCAGCGTAGGGGGGACTAGCGGGGCCTACGAGCAGTACTTC	CASSVGGTSGAYEQYF
TRBD1	TRBJ2-1	TRBV5-1	-	TGCGCCAGCAGCTTGGACGGGACAGGGGGCAGGGATGAGCAGTTCTTC	CASSLDGTGGRDEQFF
TRBD2	TRBJ2-3	TRBV2	-	TGTGCCAGCAGTTTCGGGACCGGGGGGGATACGCAGTATTTT	CASSFGTGGDTQYF
TRBD2	TRBJ2-5	TRBV7-9	-	TGTGCCAGCAGCCCCCCTTTCCGGGAGGGAGGAGAGACCCAGTACTTC	CASSPPFREGGETQYF
-	TRBJ2-5	TRBV10-3	-	TGTGCCATCAGTGAAGGAACTAGCACAGAGACCCAGTACTTC	CAISEGTSTETQYF
-	TRBJ2-7	TRBV6-1	-	TGTGCCAGCAGGGGTCTTGGCAGAGCCTACGAGCAGTACTTC	CASRGLGRAYEQYF
-	TRBJ2-6	TRBV7-3	-	TGTGCCAGCAGCTTAAAAAGCGGGTCCCGCTCTGGGGCCAACGTCCTGACTTTC	CASSLKSGSRSGANVLTF
-	TRBJ1-3	TRBV7-9	-	TGTGCCAGCAGCTTAGGGACAGCTGGAAACACCATATATTTT	CASSLGTAGNTIYF
-	TRBJ1-2	TRBV7-2	-	TGTGCCAGCACCCCCGGGGGAGGCAGGGGTGGCTATGGCTACACCTTC	CASTPGGGRGGYGYTF
-	TRBJ2-2	TRBV7-3	-	TGTGCCAGCAGCTTAAAAGGGGGACCCGGGGAGCTGTTTTTT	CASSLKGGPGELFF
-	TRBJ2-7	TRBV27	-	TGTGCCAGCAGACAAAATAGCGGTTACTACGAGCAGTACTTC	CASRQNSGYYEQYF
TRBD1	TRBJ1-4	TRBV6-6	-	TGTGCCAGCAGTTACCGGACAGGCACGGGAGGGGAAAAACTGTTTTTT	CASSYRTGTGGEKLFF
-	TRBJ1-2	TRBV28	-	TGTGCCAGCACGCGACGGGGGGCGGTCGTCTCAGCTAACTATGGCTACACCTTC	CASTRRGAVVSANYGYTF
-	TRBJ2-3	TRBV30	-	TGTGCCTGGAGTGCCAGGGATACGCAGTATTTT	CAWSARDTQYF
TRBD1	TRBJ2-6	TRBV15	-	TGTGCCACCAGCTGGCCCAGGGGGGACAGGGCACGCTCTGGGGCCAACGTCCTGACTTTC	CATSWPRGDRARSGANVLTF
TRBD2	TRBJ2-7	TRBV4-1	-	TGCGCCAGCAGCCAAAGGGAGGGTAGGATGGACGAGCAGTACTTC	CASSQREGRMDEQYF
-	TRBJ2-1	TRBV11-3	-	TGTGCCAGCAGCCCAAGGCAGGGTTCAAACAATGAGCAGTTCTTC	CASSPRQGSNNEQFF
-	TRBJ2-7	TRBV28	-	TGTGCCAGCAGAACTTTCCTGAACGAGCAGTACTTC	CASRTFLNEQYF
-	TRBJ2-7	TRBV5-4	-	TGTGCCAGCAGTCGCTCGGCGGGGTCGCAATCCTACGAGCAGTACTTC	CASSRSAGSQSYEQYF
TRBD1	TRBJ1-2	TRBV7-9	few	TGTGCCAGCAGCGCACACAGGGGCACAAACTATGGCTACACCTTC	CASSAHRGTNYGYTF
TRBD1	TRBJ2-7	TRBV5-1	-	TGCGCCAGCAGCCCCAGATCCGACAGGGTATACGAGCAGTACTTC	CASSPRSDRVYEQYF
TRBD1	TRBJ2-7	TRBV7-2	-	TGTGCCAGCAGCACCCCCCAAGGCCGGGACAGCTTCTCCTACGAGCAGTACTTC	CASSTPQGRDSFSYEQYF
TRBD2	TRBJ2-2	TRBV5-1	-	TGCGCCAGCAGCTTGAGTAGCGGGAGTCGGTCCGGGGAGCTGTTTTTT	CASSLSSGSRSGELFF
-	TRBJ1-4	TRBV13	few	TGTGCCAGCAGCTTAGGGCCCCTGACCAGACTGTTTTTT	CASSLGPLTRLFF
TRBD1	TRBJ2-7	TRBV6-1	-	TGTGCCAGCAGTATACAGACAGGGGGCGGATACGAGCAGTACTTC	CASSIQTGGGYEQYF
TRBD1	TRBJ1-2	TRBV5-1	-	TGCGCCAGCAGCTTACAGGGGAGCTATGGCTACACCTTC	CASSLQGSYGYTF